Here is one T cell receptor (beta chain) with its context. Its antigen is not known. This sample was taken from a study of human T cells and chemical hapten exposure. The overall study: Patients got weekly scalp diphenylcyclopropenone doses over the approximately 24-week study. Patients having alopecia areata, totalis or universalis were mostly female.

Time point reported: patch test 3, about 24 weeks after DPC sensitization. Treatment described: therapeutic diphenylcyclopropenone sensitization with weekly scalp DPC. V was trimmed by 5 bases and J by 2 bases, leaving 16 bases between them. This CDR3 has 16 amino acids. Germline CDR1 MNHEY, CDR2 SMNVEV (reference sequence). TCRdb ran MiXCR on the RACE reads and lists one entry per CDR3 protein. The data hold approximately 160,000 distinct CDR3 sequences, with 25% to 35% observed a single time. Study-wide points: Versus controls, significantly more large CDR3 similarity clusters arose from expanded TCRs.

The TCR was taken from a young woman with alopecia areata. Some clones in this sample may be carry-over from other donors' samples. Sequences were derived from whole blood, sampled in connection with sensitization to the hapten diphenylcyclopropenone (DPC). The rearrangement joins TRBV27 to TRBJ1-3; maybe TRBD1 (6 bases). The CDR3 sequence: CASSPTLNRAGNTIYF. Here the CDR3 DNA reads TGTGCCAGCAGTCCCACTCTCAACAGGGCTGGAAACACCATATATTTT.